A single sample gave rise to the 29 T cell receptor beta chains below, sequenced in a study of neurological immune-mediated disorders. TCRdb called the 5' RACE reads again in MiXCR, with one record for every CDR3 protein. The profile covers roughly 80,000 distinct CDR3 sequences, with roughly 9.9% appearing a single time and around 1.7% taken by the ten largest. Sequencing was performed on PBMCs. The receptors were gathered from a man in his fifties or sixties in good health.

The V gene is TRBV5-1, the J gene TRBJ2-2; 10 positions agree with TRBD2. Germline V gene lookup returns CDR1 SGHRS and CDR2 YFSETQ. The CDR3 extends over 17 amino acids. V dropped 0 bases and J dropped 7; count of bases not matched to a gene: 9. The CDR3 loop reads CASSLEASGGALGELFF. The CDR3 coding sequence is TGCGCCAGCAGCTTGGAGGCTAGCGGGGGAGCCCTCGGGGAGCTGTTTTTT. The variable domain in full, with the rest retrieved from reference TRBV5-1 and TRBJ2-2, is KAGVTQTPRYLIKTRGQQVTLSCSPISGHRSVSWYQQTPGQGLQFLFEYFSETQRNKGNFPGRFSGRQFSNSRSEMNVSTLELGDSALYLCASSLEASGGALGELFFGEGSRLTVL.

This clonotype was recorded at least ten times. J is TRBJ1-5 and V is TRBV6-2 or TRBV6-3, with a possible D match to TRBD1 (6 bases). CDR1 and CDR2 from the germline V gene are MNHEY and SVGEGT. V lost 5 bases and J lost 1, with 12 bases in between. The length of the CDR3 is 15 residues. This CDR3 reads CASSPGGPSNQPQHF. The CDR3 DNA sequence: TGTGCCAGCAGTCCTGGGGGGCCGAGCAATCAGCCCCAGCATTTT.

This clonotype was counted at least ten times. The chain uses TRBV12-3 or TRBV12-4 and TRBJ2-7; D ambiguous. V was shortened by 1 base and J by 3 bases, with 4 bases between the two germline ends. The CDR3 length is 12 residues. In nucleotides, the CDR3 is TGTGCCAGCAGTTTAGGGAACTACGAGCAGTACTTC. Translation: CASSLGNYEQYF.

This clonotype was detected ten times or more. The chain uses TRBV7-8 and TRBJ1-2; D possibly corresponds to TRBD1 (5 bases). The CDR3 consists of 13 residues. V shed 4 bases and J shed 3 bases, with 9 bases lying between them. Germline V gene data show CDR1 as SGHVS and CDR2 as FQNEAQ. CDR3 amino acids: CASSWGRDYGYTF. The CDR3 nucleotides are TGTGCCAGCAGCTGGGGGAGGGACTATGGCTACACCTTC. The full variable domain, rest sourced from reference TRBV7-8 and TRBJ1-2, is GAGVSQSPRYKVAKRGQDVALRCDPISGHVSLFWYQQALGQGPEFLTYFQNEAQLDKSGLPSDRFFAERPEGSVSTLKIQRTQQEDSAVYLCASSWGRDYGYTFGSGTRLTVV.

A word on this clonotype: Just one base apart from a much larger clone, this may be a read error. The rearrangement uses TRBV28 and TRBJ1-1, with a tentative D call TRBD1 (5 bases). This CDR3 comprises 17 residues. CDR1 and CDR2 from the germline V gene are MDHEN and SYDVKM. The CDR3 bases are TGTACCAGCAGTTTGGAGGGACGGTGGACCTGGAACACTGAAGCTTTCTTT. Its protein is CTSSLEGRWTWNTEAFF. Filled out from reference TRBV28 and TRBJ1-1, the complete variable domain reads DVKVTQSSRYLVKRTGEKVFLECVQDMDHENMFWYRQDPGLGLRLIYFSYDVKMKEKGDIPEGYSVSREKKERFSLILESASTNQTSMYLCTSSLEGRWTWNTEAFFGQGTRLTVV.

This clonotype turned up a few times. Sequence at one end of the junction differs from germline and may be a read error. V gene TRBV5-1 combines with J gene TRBJ1-1; TRBD1 is a possible D gene (6 bases). The CDR3 covers 14 residues. Germline V gives CDR1 SGHRS, CDR2 YFSETQ. Here the CDR3 reads CANSLGTMWDEAFF. The DNA for the CDR3 is TGCGCCAACAGCCTAGGGACAATGTGGGATGAAGCTTTCTTT.

At least ten counts were recorded for this clonotype. The chain is built from TRBV5-5 and TRBJ1-1; maybe TRBD1 (6 bases). The CDR3 length is 14 residues. Germline V gene sequence: CDR1 SGHKS, CDR2 YYEKEE (reference sequence). Trimming stripped 0 bases from V and 3 bases from J, with 9 bases between. CDR3 amino acids: CASSLGRGDTEAFF. Written as DNA, the CDR3 is TGTGCCAGCAGCTTGGGCAGGGGTGACACTGAAGCTTTCTTT.

This clonotype was seen a handful of times. A much larger clonotype is one base distant, so this may be a read error. The chain has TRBV5-6 and TRBJ2-7; perhaps D is TRBD1 or TRBD2 (5 bases each). Germline V gives CDR1 SGHDT, CDR2 YYEEEE. The CDR3 length is 14 residues. The chain's CDR3 is CASSLGAGRDEQHF. CDR3 bases: TGTGCCAGCAGCTTGGGGGCAGGTCGGGACGAGCAGCACTTC.

This clonotype appeared many times. DNA of the CDR3: TGTGCCAGCAGCGAGACGACAGTATCTATCTCTGGAAACACCATATATTTT. As protein: CASSETTVSISGNTIYF. The chain is built from TRBV9 and TRBJ1-3, with D possibly being TRBD1 (5 bases). This CDR3 is 17 amino acids long. Between the trimmed V and J ends, which lost 3 bases and 0 bases, there was a span of 16 bases. Germline V gene lookup returns CDR1 SGDLS and CDR2 YYNGEE.

This clonotype was seen at least ten times. V gene TRBV5-1 combines with J gene TRBJ2-1; D perhaps matches TRBD1 (6 bases). Germline-derived CDR1 and CDR2 are SGHRS and YFSETQ. V shed 3 bases and J shed 10 bases, with 11 bases lying between them. This CDR3 is built from 12 residues. The CDR3 region has the DNA TGCGCCAGCAGCTCCGGACAGAGCGAGCAGTTCTTC. As protein: CASSSGQSEQFF.

The chain couples TRBV18 to TRBJ2-7, with 9 bases fitting TRBD1. The CDR3 contains 19 residues. V shed 5 bases and J 4 bases; nucleotides not matched to a gene: 21. Germline CDR1 and CDR2: KGHSH and LQKENI. The CDR3 loop is CASSNAKGGQGKIFYEQYF. In DNA, the CDR3 is TGTGCCAGCTCAAATGCCAAGGGCGGACAGGGGAAAATCTTTTACGAGCAGTACTTC.

In its sample, this clonotype was seen many times. J is TRBJ1-1 and V is TRBV10-3; TRBD1 matches 9 bases. The CDR3 covers 14 residues. The germline CDR1 and CDR2 sequences are ENHRY and SYGVKD. The ends lost 6 bases at V and 1 base at J; junction bases unmatched: 3. The CDR3 sequence is CAISPGQGNTEAFF. The CDR3, as DNA: TGTGCCATCAGCCCGGGACAGGGGAACACTGAAGCTTTCTTT.

There are many counts of this clonotype. The chain carries TRBV30 and TRBJ1-3; no definite D call. Germline values: CDR1 GTSNPN, CDR2 SVGIG (reference sequence). V dropped 2 bases and J dropped 4 bases, with 9 bases sitting between them. The CDR3 is made up of 13 amino acids. This CDR3 is CAWSLPPGNTIYF. CDR3 nucleotides: TGTGCCTGGAGTCTGCCCCCCGGAAACACCATATATTTT.

This clonotype was observed at least ten times. This chain uses TRBV5-1 with TRBJ2-3; 8 nucleotides match TRBD2. CDR1 and CDR2 from the germline V gene are SGHRS and YFSETQ. With 6 bases clipped from V and 2 bases from J, the junction kept 5 bases outside the gene matches. The CDR3 length is 14 residues. Here the CDR3 DNA reads TGCGCCAGCACTACGGGAGGGCACACAGATACGCAGTATTTT. Its protein is CASTTGGHTDTQYF. Full variable domain (remainder filled in from reference TRBV5-1 and TRBJ2-3): KAGVTQTPRYLIKTRGQQVTLSCSPISGHRSVSWYQQTPGQGLQFLFEYFSETQRNKGNFPGRFSGRQFSNSRSEMNVSTLELGDSALYLCASTTGGHTDTQYFGPGTRLTVL.

This clonotype was counted between two and nine times. This may be a read error: a much more frequent sequence differs by one nucleotide. The chain uses TRBV7-9 and TRBJ1-5; TRBD1 is a possible D gene (5 bases). This CDR3 has 14 residues. Germline loops: CDR1 SEHNR, CDR2 FQNEAQ (reference sequence). The CDR3 nucleotides read TGTGACAGCAGCGCCGGGGGAAGGGATCAGCCCCAGCATTTT. Its translation: CDSSAGGRDQPQHF.

The chain employs TRBV9 and TRBJ2-5; D ambiguous. The CDR3 totals 15 residues. CDR1 and CDR2 from the germline V gene are SGDLS and YYNGEE. Trimming pared 0 bases from V and 3 bases from J, leaving 12 bases between. CDR3 sequence reads: CASSVVAGLKETQYF. The DNA for the CDR3 is TGTGCCAGCAGCGTAGTTGCCGGGCTCAAAGAGACCCAGTACTTC.

The genes are TRBV5-4 and TRBJ2-3; 7 nucleotides align to TRBD2. Germline assignment: CDR1 SGHNT and CDR2 YYREEE (reference sequence). Germline trimming cut 1 base from V and 8 bases from J; bases unmatched to any gene: 13. The CDR3 is 16 residues long. The CDR3 sequence is CASSLFSSGGLGTQYF. In nucleotides, the CDR3 is TGTGCCAGCAGCTTGTTTTCTAGCGGAGGGCTTGGTACGCAGTATTTT. Complete variable domain (other parts from reference TRBV5-4 and TRBJ2-3): ETGVTQSPTHLIKTRGQQVTLRCSSQSGHNTVSWYQQALGQGPQFIFQYYREEENGRGNFPPRFSGLQFPNYSSELNVNALELDDSALYLCASSLFSSGGLGTQYFGPGTRLTVL.

The sample holds a few counts of this clonotype. The rearrangement links TRBV4-2 to TRBJ1-6, with a tentative D call TRBD1 (6 bases). The V end was cut by 1 base, the J end by 5 bases, with 9 bases between. Germline V CDR1 and CDR2: LGHNA, YNFKEQ. The CDR3 runs to 15 residues. CDR3 nucleotide sequence: TGTGCCAGCAGCCAAGGGACAGCCGATAATTCACCCCTCCACTTT. Translation: CASSQGTADNSPLHF.

The sample holds many counts of this clonotype. The chain links TRBV7-2 to TRBJ1-5; tentative D call: TRBD1 (5 bases). Trimming took off 1 base at V and 2 bases at J, with 9 bases between the two ends. The CDR3 runs to 15 residues. The germline CDR1 and CDR2 sequences are SGHTA and FQGNSA. The CDR3 DNA sequence: TGTGCCAGCAGCTTAGGGGGGGTTGGCAATCAGCCCCAGCATTTT. Protein product: CASSLGGVGNQPQHF.

Of note for this clonotype: A much larger clone lies one base from this, so it may be a read error. The CDR3 end shows no conserved phenylalanine or tryptophan, and so a read error is likely. This chain uses TRBV7-2 with TRBJ2-7, with TRBD2 matching 12 bases. This CDR3 is 16 amino acids long. Trimming took 4 bases from V and 4 from J; bases not matched to a gene: 8. Germline values: CDR1 SGHTA, CDR2 FQGNSA. The CDR3 region has the DNA TGTGCCAGCAGCTCGTGGACTAGCGGGAACCTATACGAGCAGTACTAC. As protein: CASSSWTSGNLYEQYY.

This clonotype was counted at least ten times. The J gene is TRBJ2-7, the V gene TRBV6-2 or TRBV6-3; 11 nucleotides align to TRBD2. The CDR3 contains 16 residues. Germline loops: CDR1 MNHEY, CDR2 SVGEGT. J was trimmed by 2 bases and V by 6 bases; bases with no gene match: 9. CDR3 nucleotides: TGTGCCAGCAGCAGACTCCTAGCGGGAGGTCCCTACGAGCAGTACTTC. Translation gives CASSRLLAGGPYEQYF.

This clonotype was seen ten or more times. This chain connects TRBV5-1 to TRBJ2-7; 10 bases are shared with TRBD2. This CDR3 is 13 amino acids long. Germline V gives CDR1 SGHRS, CDR2 YFSETQ. Germline trimming cut 4 bases from V and 3 bases from J; bases unmatched to any gene: 1. The CDR3 loop reads CASSVAGGYEQYF. The CDR3 coding sequence is TGCGCCAGCAGCGTAGCGGGGGGCTACGAGCAGTACTTC.

This clonotype was counted at least ten times. This chain joins TRBV29-1 and TRBJ2-1, with 7 positions matching TRBD1. J was trimmed by 7 bases and V by 8 bases; bases with no gene match: 14. The CDR3 runs 14 residues. Germline V gives CDR1 SQVTM, CDR2 ANQGSEA. The CDR3 bases are TGCAGCTTCAAGGACACTTCCAGGGGGAATGAGCAGTTCTTC. It encodes CSFKDTSRGNEQFF.

This clonotype was counted many times. The CDR3 region is CASEDRDGYTF. CDR3 sequence (DNA): TGCGCCAGCGAGGACAGGGATGGCTACACCTTC. The genes are TRBV5-1 and TRBJ1-2; TRBD1 agrees at 8 bases. Trimming at V came to 7 bases and at J to 6 bases, leaving 2 bases not matched to a gene. Looked up from germline, CDR1 is SGHRS and CDR2 is YFSETQ. CDR3 size: 11 residues.

This clonotype was seen repeatedly, ten times or more. This sequence joins TRBV5-5 and TRBJ1-5; D uncertain. The CDR3 has 16 residues. Germline V gene data show CDR1 as SGHKS and CDR2 as YYEKEE (reference sequence). V lost 0 bases and J 0 bases, leaving 10 bases between the germline ends. CDR3 bases: TGTGCCAGCAGCTTGGTTGCGGATTATAGCAATCAGCCCCAGCATTTT. Protein sequence: CASSLVADYSNQPQHF.

This clonotype occurred many times. A junction end diverges from the germline sequence, so it may reflect a read error. The genes are TRBV20-1 and TRBJ2-5; 12 nucleotides align to TRBD2. CDR3 length equals 13 residues. The germline CDR1 and CDR2 sequences are DFQATT and SNEGSKA (reference sequence). The CDR3 DNA reads TGCAGTTCTAGCGGGGGGGCGGTTAAGACCCAGTACTTC. It is translated as CSSSGGAVKTQYF.

This rearrangement joins TRBV2 to TRBJ2-3; TRBD1 matches 8 bases. Unmatched junction bases numbered 5, after V lost 5 bases and J lost 10 bases. The CDR3 is made up of 12 amino acids. Germline values: CDR1 SNHLY, CDR2 FYNNEI. CDR3: CASSYQGAAQYF. In DNA form, the CDR3 reads TGTGCCAGCAGTTACCAGGGGGCGGCGCAGTATTTT. Combining the CDR3 with reference TRBV2 and TRBJ2-3 gives the whole variable domain EPEVTQTPSHQVTQMGQEVILRCVPISNHLYFYWYRQILGQKVEFLVSFYNNEISEKSEIFDDQFSVERPDGSNFTLKIRSTKLEDSAMYFCASSYQGAAQYFGPGTRLTVL.

This clonotype has a count of ten or more. This sequence may be a read error, since a much larger clone differs from it by one base. The chain is built from TRBV15 and TRBJ2-1; 10 bases are a match to TRBD2. The V gene's germline CDR1 is LNHNV and CDR2 YYDKDF (reference sequence). The CDR3 has 16 residues. The CDR3 loop is CAISRVPAGGRNEQFF. The CDR3 DNA reads as TGTGCCATCAGCAGAGTCCCAGCGGGGGGGCGGAATGAGCAGTTCTTC.

This clonotype was detected ten times or more. The chain is built from TRBV7-2 and TRBJ2-7; TRBD1 matches 7 bases. The CDR3 is 14 amino acids. The J segment lost 3 bases and the V segment lost 2 bases, leaving 4 bases of the junction unmatched. Germline CDR1 is SGHTA and CDR2 is FQGNSA. The CDR3, as DNA: TGTGCCAGCAGCTTATCCGGGACAGTCTACGAGCAGTACTTC. It is translated as CASSLSGTVYEQYF.